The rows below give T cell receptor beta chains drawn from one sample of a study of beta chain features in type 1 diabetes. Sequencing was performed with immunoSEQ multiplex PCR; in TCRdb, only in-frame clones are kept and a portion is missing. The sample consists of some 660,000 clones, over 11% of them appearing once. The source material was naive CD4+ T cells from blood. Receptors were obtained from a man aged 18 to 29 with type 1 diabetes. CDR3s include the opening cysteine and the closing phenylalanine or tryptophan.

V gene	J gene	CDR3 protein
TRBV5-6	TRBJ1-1	CASRHKGYSTEAFF
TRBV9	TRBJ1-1	CASSPQSNTEAFF
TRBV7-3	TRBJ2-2	CASSFSGPGELFF
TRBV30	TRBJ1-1	CAWSVDRNTEAFF
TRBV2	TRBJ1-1	CASSEEGWTEAFF
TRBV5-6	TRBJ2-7	CASSLGGYEQYF
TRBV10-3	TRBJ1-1	CAISEFGDNTEAFF
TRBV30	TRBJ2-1	CAWRETSVGNEQFF
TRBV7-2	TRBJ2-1	CASSLVAFTYNEQFF
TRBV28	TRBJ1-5	CASSPSTVGDQPQHF
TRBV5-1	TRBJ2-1	CASTQQGVGNEQFF
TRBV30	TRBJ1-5	CAWSPDYSNQPQHF
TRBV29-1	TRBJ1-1	CSLLRWEGTEAFF
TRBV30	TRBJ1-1	CAYCFQGNPEAFF
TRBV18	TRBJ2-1	CASSLNDRGDEQFF
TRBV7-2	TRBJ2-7	CASSLAASGTSYEQYF
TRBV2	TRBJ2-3	CASKGTTTDTQYF
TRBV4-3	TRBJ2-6	CASSSFPSGANVLTF
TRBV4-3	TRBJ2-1	CASSRASGGAFSSYNEQFF
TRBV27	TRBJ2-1	CASRDRDYNEQFF
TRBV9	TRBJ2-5	CASSSAQQETQYF
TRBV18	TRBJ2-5	CASSPRTGKETQYF
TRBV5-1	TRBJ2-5	CASSFNRGEETQYF
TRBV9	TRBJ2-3	CASSARLALSTDTQYF
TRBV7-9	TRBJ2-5	CASSFGGTRSQETQYF
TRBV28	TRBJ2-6	CASRGGPGANVLTF
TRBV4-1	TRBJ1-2	CASSQGGRGYWDGYTF
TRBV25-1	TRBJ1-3	CASSVGRGTDTIYF
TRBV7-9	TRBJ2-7	CASQGKVSYEQYF
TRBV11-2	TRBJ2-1	CASSLRSAYNEQFF
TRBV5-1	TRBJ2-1	CASSFSLAGGPYNEQFF
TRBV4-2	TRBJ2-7	CASSQDQRQAYEQYF
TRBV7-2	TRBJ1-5	CASSSGGPQHF
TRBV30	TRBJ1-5	CAWSTGFFNQPQHF
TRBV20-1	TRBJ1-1	CSVGLNTEAFF
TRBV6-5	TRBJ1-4	CASRTGFNEKLFF
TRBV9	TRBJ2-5	CASSVTPGREETQYF
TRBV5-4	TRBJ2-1	CASSLARGVFDNEQFF
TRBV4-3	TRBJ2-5	CASSQDAPSGLLETQYF
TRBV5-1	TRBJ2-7	CASSFVGGDSPPYEQYF
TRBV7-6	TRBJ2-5	CASSLAKEETQYF
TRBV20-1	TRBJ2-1	CSAGGRNEQFF
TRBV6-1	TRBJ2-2	CASRQGKVGTGELFF
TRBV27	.	CASSLRGSYEQYF
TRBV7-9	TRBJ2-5	CASTLGELQRQETQYF